The T cell receptor (beta chain) described here comes from a study of shared clonotypes between healthy human individuals. The CDR3 is 14 residues long. V lost 5 bases, J lost 5 bases, and 6 bases stayed unmatched. Germline CDR1 WSHSY, CDR2 SAAADI. Terminally differentiated effector memory CD45RA+ cells were excluded by CCR7 positive selection of CD45RO-negative cells. Some clones are missing from TCRdb's copy, which holds only in-frame ones; the method was immunoSEQ multiplex PCR. The sample shows roughly 1,800,000 clones, roughly 94% of them seen only once. The specimen sequenced was naive CD8+ T cells sorted from blood. The chain has TRBV10-2 and TRBJ2-5; TRBD1 agrees at 9 bases. The TCR originated in a man between 18 and 29 years old in good health. CDR3 in amino acids: CASSWTGDDETQYF. The CDR3 DNA sequence: TGCGCCAGCAGTTGGACAGGGGACGACGAGACCCAGTACTTC.